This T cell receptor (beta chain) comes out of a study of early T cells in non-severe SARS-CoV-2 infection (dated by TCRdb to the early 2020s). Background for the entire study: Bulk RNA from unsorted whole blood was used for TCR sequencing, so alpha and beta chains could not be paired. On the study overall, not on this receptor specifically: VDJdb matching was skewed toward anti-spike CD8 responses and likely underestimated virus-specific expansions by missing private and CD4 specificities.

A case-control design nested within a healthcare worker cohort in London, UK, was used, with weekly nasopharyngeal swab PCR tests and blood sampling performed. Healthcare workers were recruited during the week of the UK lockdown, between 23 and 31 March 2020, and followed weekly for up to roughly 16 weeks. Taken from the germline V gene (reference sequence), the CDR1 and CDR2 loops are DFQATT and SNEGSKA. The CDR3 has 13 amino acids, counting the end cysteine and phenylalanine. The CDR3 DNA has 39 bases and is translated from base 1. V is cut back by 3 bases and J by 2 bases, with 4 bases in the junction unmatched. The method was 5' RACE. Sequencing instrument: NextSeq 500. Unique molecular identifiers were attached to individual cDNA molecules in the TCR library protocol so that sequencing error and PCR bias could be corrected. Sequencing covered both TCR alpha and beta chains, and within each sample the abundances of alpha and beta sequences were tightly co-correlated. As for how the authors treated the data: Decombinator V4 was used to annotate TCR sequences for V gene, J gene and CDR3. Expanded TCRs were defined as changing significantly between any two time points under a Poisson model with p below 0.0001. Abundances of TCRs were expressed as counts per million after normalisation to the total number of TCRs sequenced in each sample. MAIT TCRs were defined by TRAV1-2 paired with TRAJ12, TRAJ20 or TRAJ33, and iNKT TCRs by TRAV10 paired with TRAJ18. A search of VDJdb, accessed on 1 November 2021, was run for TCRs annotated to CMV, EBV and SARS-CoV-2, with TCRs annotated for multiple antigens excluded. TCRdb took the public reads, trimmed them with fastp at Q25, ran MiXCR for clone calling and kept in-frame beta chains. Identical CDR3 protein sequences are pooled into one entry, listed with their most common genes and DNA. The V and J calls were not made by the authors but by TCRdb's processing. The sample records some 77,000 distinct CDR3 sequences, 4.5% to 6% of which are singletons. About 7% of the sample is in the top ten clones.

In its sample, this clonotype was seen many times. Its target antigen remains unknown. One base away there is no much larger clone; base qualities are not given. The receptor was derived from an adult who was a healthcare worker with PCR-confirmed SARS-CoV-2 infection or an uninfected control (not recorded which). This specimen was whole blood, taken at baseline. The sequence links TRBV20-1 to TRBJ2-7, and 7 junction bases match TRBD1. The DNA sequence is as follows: TGCAGTGCTAGTAGGGACAGCCCCTACGAGCAGTACTTC. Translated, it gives CSASRDSPYEQYF.